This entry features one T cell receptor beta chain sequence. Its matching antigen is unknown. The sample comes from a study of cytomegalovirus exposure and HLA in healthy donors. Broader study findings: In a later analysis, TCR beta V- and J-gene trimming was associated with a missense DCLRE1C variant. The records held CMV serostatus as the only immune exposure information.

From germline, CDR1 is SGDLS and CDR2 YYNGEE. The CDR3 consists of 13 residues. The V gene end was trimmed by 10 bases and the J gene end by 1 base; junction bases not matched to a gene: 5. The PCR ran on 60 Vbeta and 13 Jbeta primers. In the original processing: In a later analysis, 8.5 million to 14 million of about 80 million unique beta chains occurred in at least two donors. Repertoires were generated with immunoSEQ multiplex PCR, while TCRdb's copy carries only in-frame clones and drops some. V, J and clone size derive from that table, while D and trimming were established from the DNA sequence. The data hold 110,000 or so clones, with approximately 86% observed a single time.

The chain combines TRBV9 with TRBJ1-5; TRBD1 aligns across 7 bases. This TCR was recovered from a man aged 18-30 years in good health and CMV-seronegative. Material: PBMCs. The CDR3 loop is CAGTGESNQPQHF. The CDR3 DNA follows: TGTGCCGGCACAGGGGAGAGCAATCAGCCCCAGCATTTT. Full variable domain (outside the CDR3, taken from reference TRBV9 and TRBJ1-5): DSGVTQTPKHLITATGQRVTLRCSPRSGDLSVYWYQQSLDQGLQFLIQYYNGEERAKGNILERFSAQQFPDLHSELNLSSLELGDSALYFCAGTGESNQPQHFGDGTRLSIL.